Below are 4 T cell receptor beta chains sequenced from a single sample in a study of T cell responses to AZD1222 COVID-19 vaccine. The repertoire was sequenced with immunoSEQ multiplex PCR; TCRdb's copy has only in-frame clones and lacks some. Of 50,000 to 75,000 clones listed, approximately 80% are singletons. The sample in question was peripheral blood, obtained on day 0 of AZD1222 vaccination. The receptors here all came from an adult in good health.

This clone occurred a few times. The rearrangement uses TRBV6-6 and TRBJ1-1, with D perhaps TRBD1 (5 bases). This CDR3 contains 14 residues. Trimming cost V 0 bases and J 7 bases, with 12 bases left between them. Germline V gene data show CDR1 as MNHNY and CDR2 as SVGAGI (reference sequence). CDR3 residues: CASSYSGAGLEAFF. CDR3 coding DNA: TGTGCCAGCAGTTACTCTGGAGCAGGGCTTGAAGCTTTCTTT.

The chain uses TRBV19 and TRBJ1-5; D not certain. Germline V CDR1 and CDR2: LNHDA, SQIVND (reference sequence). CDR3 length: 13 residues. The V and J ends lost 3 bases and 9 bases respectively, with 12 bases between them. The CDR3 protein is CASSMNGHTPQHF. The CDR3 DNA follows: TGTGCCAGTAGTATGAACGGTCATACGCCCCAGCATTTT.

The chain recombines TRBV7-2 with TRBJ1-4; D gene unclear. This CDR3 region has 14 residues. V was trimmed by 4 bases and J by 7 bases, leaving 13 bases between them. Looked up from germline, CDR1 is SGHTA and CDR2 is FQGNSA. This CDR3 is CASSSASGIEKLFF. In nucleotides, the CDR3 is TGTGCCAGCAGCTCCGCTAGCGGTATTGAAAAACTGTTTTTT.

V usage is TRBV28 and J usage is TRBJ1-2; TRBD1 might be the D (5 bases). The CDR3 is made up of 13 amino acids. Germline V gives CDR1 MDHEN, CDR2 SYDVKM. The V and J ends lost 8 bases and 4 bases respectively, with 14 bases between them. The CDR3, as DNA: TGTGCCAGCGGCGAGGGAGGGACCTATGGCTACACCTTC. This gives the protein CASGEGGTYGYTF.